This T cell receptor beta chain derives from a study of tumor and adjacent non-tumor tissue in lung cancer (dated 2018 in TCRdb). Regarding the research as a whole: The cohort included roughly 11 adenocarcinoma, 2 squamous cell carcinoma and 1 small cell lung cancer patients. Ages among the approximately 15 patients ranged from roughly 30 to 76 years, there were approximately 10 men and 5 women, and disease was at TNM stage I to III. Bulk TCRbeta repertoires were compared between lung tumor tissue and matched distant non-tumor lung tissue obtained from about 16 lung cancer patients. A total of approximately 130,000,000 productive TCRbeta reads were generated by sequencing, corresponding to an average of about 4.17 million reads per sample. For each patient, one tumor sample and one normal lung sample were taken, giving approximately 33 paired specimens that underwent TCRbeta CDR3 sequencing.

Of note for this clonotype: Its target antigen remains unknown. No much larger clone exists at a distance of one base, and base qualities are not known.

V was cut back by 6 bases and J by 11 bases, leaving a gap of 24 bases between them. From its cysteine to its phenylalanine, the CDR3 spans 15 amino acids. The retained sequence is limited to the CDR3, 45 bases, with the frame set at the first base. CDR1 and CDR2, looked up from the germline V gene, are MNHNS and SASEGT. Summary of the overall study and its limitations: Only about 15 patients were included in the cohort, and the need for larger samples and more detailed clinical data was noted by the authors. The methods do not name the sequencing platform or mention unique molecular identifiers. Because peripheral blood was not sequenced, blood TCRbeta repertoires in the lung cancer patients of the study were not examined. The top 100 clones accounted for a significantly larger cumulative portion of the repertoire in normal lung than in tumor tissue. Younger patients had significantly higher TCR diversity, and higher tumor TCR diversity was associated with shorter overall and disease-free survival. Tumor tissue showed significantly higher TCR diversity (inverse Simpson) than normal lung tissue, at 431.37 vs 166.20 (P = 0.0075, Mann-Whitney U test).

Libraries were constructed by multiplex PCR. Instrument on record: Illumina HiSeq 2500. TCRbeta libraries were constructed through three rounds of nested PCR with primers (Table S4) according to protocols modified from ARM-PCR. Before sequencing, PCR products of 200-500 bp were excised from the gel and purified with the QIAquick gel extraction kit. Turning to the authors' computational methods: Reads were cleaned using Trimmomatic, were merged into complete CDR3 sequences using FLASH, and were assigned to V(D)J germline segments using MiTCR. Clonal diversity was calculated as the inverse Simpson's index using VDJtools. Productive reads were defined as in-frame sequences without a premature stop codon. TCRdb redid the processing of the public reads, applying fastp at Q25 and MiXCR, and retained in-frame beta chains. Records with the same CDR3 protein are collapsed into one entry carrying the most frequent genes and DNA. It is TCRdb's table, rather than the study itself, that gives the V and J calls and clone size. Present in this sample are around 120,000 distinct CDR3 sequences, about 66% of which were seen just once. The leading ten clones occupy roughly 13% of the sample.

Bulk unsorted tissue served as the source for RNA extraction, and RNA quality was assessed using a NanoDrop ND-1000 and an Agilent 2100. All donors had newly diagnosed lung cancer, had not received prior chemotherapy, and were admitted for thoracic surgery in China between August and November 2014. The study excluded patients who had received radiotherapy or chemotherapy before or who had another cancer at the same time. Pieces of surgical tissue measuring about 1-2.1 cm3 were kept in RNAlater solution and held at -80 degrees C until needed. The sequenced material came from lung tumor tissue. Rearrangement joined TRBV6-1 to TRBJ2-3; the D element could tentatively be TRBD1 or TRBD2, as 6 bases agree for each. This sequence originates from a man aged 25-45 years with non-small cell lung cancer. The nucleotide sequence reads TGTGCCAGCAGCGGACTCGAGGGGGGCACATATATGCAGTATTTT. The resulting protein is CASSGLEGGTYMQYF.